This T cell receptor (beta chain) appears in the sequencing data of a study of cytomegalovirus exposure and HLA in healthy donors. The donors were members of the validation cohort, which comprised about 120 subjects and was separate from the first cohort of 666 subjects. Assay used: immunoSEQ multiplex PCR; TCRdb lists only in-frame clones, some missing. The sample consists of more than 250,000 clones, 86% of them appearing once. About this clone: The antigen is undetermined. This specimen includes other DNA sequences encoding the same CDR3.

The CDR3 runs 14 residues. CDR1 and CDR2 from the germline V gene are MDHEN and SYDVKM. The V gene end was trimmed by 6 bases and the J gene end by 3 bases; junction bases not matched to a gene: 4. Study-wide points: There were some public TCRs occurring in many donors, but most TCR sequences were rare.

V usage is TRBV28 and J usage is TRBJ2-5; 10 bases are shared with TRBD2. This TCR was sampled from a woman aged 18-30 years in good health and CMV-seronegative. Material: PBMCs. In DNA, the CDR3 is TGTGCCAGCAGCCTCGGACTAGCGGAAGAGACCCAGTACTTC. This translates into CASSLGLAEETQYF. The full variable domain, in which reference TRBV28 and TRBJ2-5 provide the parts outside the CDR3, is DVKVTQSSRYLVKRTGEKVFLECVQDMDHENMFWYRQDPGLGLRLIYFSYDVKMKEKGDIPEGYSVSREKKERFSLILESASTNQTSMYLCASSLGLAEETQYFGPGTRLLVL.